These T cell receptor beta chains were read from a single sample in a study of blood T cells in healthy people across ages. In TCRdb, the 5' RACE reads were re-called with MiXCR into one record per CDR3 protein. Of roughly 790,000 distinct CDR3 sequences in the sample, 40% to 45% were seen once. Sequenced input: blood. The source is a woman between 55 and 75 years old in good health. Both conserved end residues are part of each CDR3. Each record gives: J gene, D gene, clone size, V gene, CDR3 DNA, CDR3 protein. D genes are given only for firm matches. The size entry is marked missing in some rows and otherwise reads once, few, many or a size class.

j_call: TRBJ2-7; d_call: .; clone_size: few; v_call: TRBV6-2/TRBV6-3; cdr3_nt: TGTGCCAGCAGTCGCATCTTTGCCTACGAGCAGTACTTC; cdr3_aa: CASSRIFAYEQYF
j_call: TRBJ2-7; d_call: TRBD1; clone_size: once; v_call: TRBV27; cdr3_nt: TGTGCCAGCAGGGTGACAGGGGGAACGTACGAGCAGTACTTC; cdr3_aa: CASRVTGGTYEQYF
j_call: TRBJ2-7; d_call: .; clone_size: few; v_call: TRBV5-1; cdr3_nt: TGCGCCAGCAGCCCCGCCAAAGACGAGCAGTACTTC; cdr3_aa: CASSPAKDEQYF
j_call: TRBJ2-5; d_call: TRBD2; clone_size: few; v_call: TRBV20-1; cdr3_nt: TGCAGTGCTAGTGGGACTAGCGGGAGATACAATGAGCAGTACTTC; cdr3_aa: CSASGTSGRYNEQYF
j_call: TRBJ1-1; d_call: .; clone_size: .; v_call: TRBV29-1; cdr3_nt: TGCAGCGTTTCAACACTCAGGAACACTGAAGCTTTCTTT; cdr3_aa: CSVSTLRNTEAFF
j_call: TRBJ2-1; d_call: TRBD2; clone_size: many; v_call: TRBV20-1; cdr3_nt: TGCAGTGCTACCGGGAGGGCGAAGGAGCAGTTCTTC; cdr3_aa: CSATGRAKEQFF
j_call: TRBJ1-2; d_call: .; clone_size: .; v_call: TRBV19; cdr3_nt: TGTGCCACCTCGGACGGGGGGGCCTATGGCTACACCTTC; cdr3_aa: CATSDGGAYGYTF
j_call: TRBJ2-7; d_call: TRBD2; clone_size: .; v_call: TRBV7-2; cdr3_nt: TGTGCCGTCCAGACTAGCGGACCTTACGAGCAGTACTTC; cdr3_aa: CAVQTSGPYEQYF
j_call: TRBJ1-1; d_call: TRBD1; clone_size: .; v_call: TRBV29-1; cdr3_nt: TGCAGCTACCTGGGACAGGGAGAAGCTGAAGCTTTCTTT; cdr3_aa: CSYLGQGEAEAFF
j_call: TRBJ2-4; d_call: .; clone_size: few; v_call: TRBV20-1; cdr3_nt: TGCAGTGCTAGAGAGAGAAAGACCTTCTCGTCCCGGGATGAGCAGTACTTC; cdr3_aa: CSARERKTFSSRDEQYF
j_call: TRBJ2-2; d_call: TRBD2; clone_size: once; v_call: TRBV7-6; cdr3_nt: TGTGCCAGCAGCCCGCGACTAGCGGGTTTAGCCGGGGAGCTGTTTTTT; cdr3_aa: CASSPRLAGLAGELFF
j_call: TRBJ2-6; d_call: .; clone_size: .; v_call: TRBV6-5; cdr3_nt: TGTGCCAGCAATCTAGGGTATGGGGCCAACGTCCTGACTTTC; cdr3_aa: CASNLGYGANVLTF
j_call: TRBJ2-7; d_call: .; clone_size: many; v_call: TRBV7-8; cdr3_nt: TGTGCCAGCAGCCGAGACAACTACGAGCAGTACTTC; cdr3_aa: CASSRDNYEQYF
j_call: TRBJ2-7; d_call: .; clone_size: .; v_call: TRBV7-2; cdr3_nt: TGTGCCAGCAGCTTGCTCTATACCGAGCAGTACTTC; cdr3_aa: CASSLLYTEQYF
j_call: TRBJ2-5; d_call: .; clone_size: few; v_call: TRBV7-2; cdr3_nt: TGTGCCAGCAGCTTAGTTGTCGACAGTCAAGAGACCCAGTACTTC; cdr3_aa: CASSLVVDSQETQYF
j_call: TRBJ2-3; d_call: TRBD2; clone_size: .; v_call: TRBV4-3; cdr3_nt: TGCGCCAGCAGCCAAAGCGGGAGTGCCCCAGATACGCAGTATTTT; cdr3_aa: CASSQSGSAPDTQYF
j_call: TRBJ2-7; d_call: .; clone_size: .; v_call: TRBV11-2; cdr3_nt: TGTGCCAGCAGCCTTCCTTTCGACGAGCAGTACTTC; cdr3_aa: CASSLPFDEQYF
j_call: TRBJ2-1; d_call: .; clone_size: few; v_call: TRBV28; cdr3_nt: TGTGCCAGCAGTCTACCCAAGCCGGGGCAGCTCTCCTACAATGAGCAGTTCTTC; cdr3_aa: CASSLPKPGQLSYNEQFF
j_call: TRBJ2-7; d_call: .; clone_size: .; v_call: TRBV6-5; cdr3_nt: TGTGCCAGCAGTTATCTCGGACAGACTTTTCCCTACGAGCAGTACTTC; cdr3_aa: CASSYLGQTFPYEQYF
j_call: TRBJ2-3; d_call: .; clone_size: many; v_call: TRBV7-2; cdr3_nt: TGTGCCAGCAGCCGGAGCGGGCTGAACACAGATACGCAGTATTTT; cdr3_aa: CASSRSGLNTDTQYF
j_call: TRBJ2-3; d_call: TRBD2; clone_size: .; v_call: TRBV28; cdr3_nt: TGTGCCATTGAGCGGGAGAGGACAGATACGCAGTATTTT; cdr3_aa: CAIERERTDTQYF
j_call: TRBJ2-1; d_call: .; clone_size: few; v_call: TRBV28; cdr3_nt: TGTGCCAGCAGCCCAGCAGGGGCGAGGATAAATGAGCAGTTCTTC; cdr3_aa: CASSPAGARINEQFF
j_call: TRBJ1-2; d_call: .; clone_size: .; v_call: TRBV21-1; cdr3_nt: TGTGCCAGCAGCAAAGAGGAATATTGCCGTGGCTACACCTTC; cdr3_aa: CASSKEEYCRGYTF
j_call: TRBJ2-3; d_call: TRBD1; clone_size: .; v_call: TRBV24-1; cdr3_nt: TGTGCCACCAGTGATTCAGGCAGGGGGCCGGATACGCAGTATTTT; cdr3_aa: CATSDSGRGPDTQYF